The 32 T cell receptor beta chains in this list originate from one sample, sequenced in a study of blood T cell repertoires in COVID-19. Repertoires were generated with immunoSEQ multiplex PCR, while TCRdb's copy carries only in-frame clones and drops some. The sample lists 55,000 to 70,000 clones, 60% to 85% occurring once. The sample comprised peripheral blood. These receptors were taken from a man in his sixties with acute or convalescent COVID-19.

The rearrangement joins TRBV5-4 to TRBJ1-3, with D possibly matching TRBD1 (5 bases). Germline CDR1 is SGHNT and CDR2 is YYREEE (reference sequence). With 3 bases removed from V and 0 bases from J, the gap between germline ends came to 10 bases. This CDR3 region has 15 residues. The CDR3 nucleotides are TGTGCCAGCAGCTCGGGGGGACCCTCTGGAAACACCATATATTTT. Its translation is CASSSGGPSGNTIYF.

The chain carries TRBV7-2 and TRBJ1-1; D gene ambiguous. The CDR3 is 13 residues long. V dropped 2 bases and J dropped 5 bases, with 9 bases sitting between them. The germline gives CDR1 SGHTA, CDR2 FQGNSA. The CDR3 loop reads CASSLKRRTEAFF. The CDR3 DNA reads TGTGCCAGCAGCTTAAAAAGGAGAACTGAAGCTTTCTTT.

The V and J genes are TRBV4-2 and TRBJ1-6; D remains ambiguous. CDR3 length: 14 amino acids. V lost 5 bases and J 6 bases, leaving 11 bases between the germline ends. Germline loops: CDR1 LGHNA, CDR2 YNFKEQ. The CDR3 DNA reads as TGTGCCAGCAGCAATGTCGTGTCTAATTCACCCCTCCACTTT. This sequence encodes CASSNVVSNSPLHF.

This chain connects TRBV5-1 to TRBJ2-2, with D possibly TRBD2 on 5 matching bases. Germline CDR1 is SGHRS and CDR2 is YFSETQ. Trimming cost V 5 bases and J 0 bases, with 17 bases left between them. The CDR3 spans 17 residues. DNA for the CDR3: TGCGCCAGCAGTTCGGTGGGTCGGGGTACGAACACCGGGGAGCTGTTTTTT. Translation gives CASSSVGRGTNTGELFF. The variable domain in full, with the rest retrieved from reference TRBV5-1 and TRBJ2-2, is KAGVTQTPRYLIKTRGQQVTLSCSPISGHRSVSWYQQTPGQGLQFLFEYFSETQRNKGNFPGRFSGRQFSNSRSEMNVSTLELGDSALYLCASSSVGRGTNTGELFFGEGSRLTVL.

The chain recombines TRBV5-1 with TRBJ1-4, with a weak D call TRBD1 (6 bases). In germline, CDR1 is SGHRS, CDR2 YFSETQ. V lost 4 bases and J 11 bases, leaving 27 bases between the germline ends. The CDR3 is made up of 17 amino acids. In nucleotides, the CDR3 is TGCGCCAGCAGCCCAGATGCCGGAAACAGGGCTGGGGTGAAACTGTTTTTT. Protein product: CASSPDAGNRAGVKLFF.

The chain couples TRBV27 to TRBJ1-2, with D possibly matching TRBD1 (5 bases). The length of the CDR3 is 14 residues. Germline V gene sequence: CDR1 MNHEY, CDR2 SMNVEV (reference sequence). V lost 5 bases and J 7 bases, leaving 17 bases between the germline ends. The CDR3, as DNA: TGTGCCAGCAGTCCGTATCAGGGAAGTGGTGGCTACACCTTC. It yields the protein CASSPYQGSGGYTF.

The V and J genes are TRBV24-1 and TRBJ1-5; D possibly corresponds to TRBD1 (6 bases). Between the trimmed V and J ends, which lost 6 bases and 0 bases, there was a span of 17 bases. Germline CDR1 is KGHDR and CDR2 is SFDVKD. The CDR3 totals 17 residues. CDR3 DNA sequence: TGTGCCACCAGTCCTTCGGGGGGCAAGGGTAGCAATCAGCCCCAGCATTTT. It yields the protein CATSPSGGKGSNQPQHF.

For this clone: The sample has other DNA sequences that encode this CDR3 too. V gene TRBV27 combines with J gene TRBJ1-5, with a weak D call TRBD1 (5 bases). This CDR3 contains 14 residues. V lost 5 bases and J 1 base, leaving 9 bases between the germline ends. Germline CDR1 is MNHEY and CDR2 is SMNVEV (reference sequence). The CDR3 nucleotides read TGTGCCAGCAGTCGCGGGGGGAGCAATCAGCCCCAGCATTTT. Its protein is CASSRGGSNQPQHF.

The sample holds a few counts of this clone. The chain recombines TRBV18 with TRBJ1-3; D remains unclear. The CDR3 loop spans 16 amino acids. Germline lookup yields CDR1 KGHSH and CDR2 LQKENI. Trimming stripped 2 bases from V and 0 bases from J, with 11 bases between. The CDR3 here is CASSPGQAGSGNTIYF. CDR3 coding DNA: TGTGCCAGCTCACCAGGGCAAGCCGGCTCTGGAAACACCATATATTTT.

V gene TRBV2 combines with J gene TRBJ1-2; D uncertain. The germline V and J ends were trimmed by 7 bases and 1 base, with 13 bases remaining between them. The CDR3 runs 14 residues. Germline CDR1 SNHLY, CDR2 FYNNEI. The CDR3, as DNA: TGTGCCAGCACCCTGAGGGCAGATAACTATGGCTACACCTTC. Residues: CASTLRADNYGYTF.

The chain employs TRBV6-5 and TRBJ2-5; D call uncertain. The CDR3 runs 13 residues. CDR1 and CDR2 (germline): MNHEY, SVGAGI. V lost 6 bases to trimming and J lost 3 bases, with 11 bases between them. The CDR3 is CASSLGLKETQYF. The CDR3, as DNA: TGTGCCAGCAGCCTCGGTCTCAAAGAGACCCAGTACTTC.

This clone was detected only a few times. CDR3 region: CASSMTGLVTGELFF. CDR3 coding DNA: TGTGCCAGCAGCATGACAGGGCTTGTAACCGGGGAGCTGTTTTTT. V gene TRBV9 combines with J gene TRBJ2-2, with 7 bases that match TRBD1. J was trimmed by 5 bases and V by 4 bases; bases with no gene match: 8. In germline, CDR1 is SGDLS, CDR2 YYNGEE. This CDR3 comprises 15 residues.

The chain joins TRBV2 to TRBJ2-2; tentative D call: TRBD2 (5 bases). The CDR3 length is 15 residues. Germline V gene sequence: CDR1 SNHLY, CDR2 FYNNEI. Deletions cut 8 bases from V and 4 bases from J, with 17 bases between. The CDR3 spells CASALRAPITGELFF. Written as DNA, the CDR3 is TGTGCCAGCGCTCTGAGGGCCCCGATCACCGGGGAGCTGTTTTTT. Complete variable domain (other parts from reference TRBV2 and TRBJ2-2): EPEVTQTPSHQVTQMGQEVILRCVPISNHLYFYWYRQILGQKVEFLVSFYNNEISEKSEIFDDQFSVERPDGSNFTLKIRSTKLEDSAMYFCASALRAPITGELFFGEGSRLTVL.

The table lists this clone with a count of one. The V and J genes are TRBV10-3 and TRBJ2-4; 10 nucleotides line up with TRBD2. V trimming: 6 bases; J trimming: 8 bases; junction bases outside the gene matches: 10. Germline lookup yields CDR1 ENHRY and CDR2 SYGVKD. This CDR3 region has 15 residues. The CDR3 reads CAISSTSGGADIQYF. The CDR3 DNA sequence: TGTGCCATCAGCTCCACCAGCGGGGGGGCCGACATTCAGTACTTC.

The chain combines TRBV12-3 or TRBV12-4 with TRBJ2-1; D unclear. This CDR3 is 13 amino acids long. The V end lost 2 bases, the J end lost 6 bases, and 8 bases lay between the germline ends. The CDR3 here is CASSLTLVNEQFF. The CDR3 DNA sequence: TGTGCCAGCAGTTTAACCCTAGTCAATGAGCAGTTCTTC.

The V call is TRBV11-2, the J call TRBJ2-2; D is perhaps TRBD1 (7 bases). Germline V gives CDR1 SGHAT, CDR2 FQNNGV. This CDR3 is built from 15 residues. Trimming pared 5 bases from V and 10 bases from J, leaving 20 bases between. The CDR3, as DNA: TGTGCCAGCAGCACGCAGGGGGGCCACACAACGGAGCTGTTTTTT. Amino acids: CASSTQGGHTTELFF.

This chain joins TRBV30 and TRBJ1-3, with D unresolved. The CDR3 consists of 14 residues. The germline CDR1 and CDR2 sequences are GTSNPN and SVGIG (reference sequence). The V gene lost 8 bases and the J gene lost 4 bases, with 18 bases spanning the gap. Here the CDR3 DNA reads TGTGCCCAAGGAGGACGGGTGACGGGAAACACCATATATTTT. It codes for CAQGGRVTGNTIYF.

The chain carries TRBV7-2 and TRBJ1-5, with a weak D call TRBD1 (6 bases). Germline CDR1 SGHTA, CDR2 FQGNSA. The germline V and J ends were trimmed by 5 bases and 1 base, with 9 bases remaining between them. The CDR3 totals 14 residues. CDR3 sequence: CASSPGVSNQPQHF. The CDR3 region has the DNA TGTGCCAGCAGCCCAGGGGTAAGCAATCAGCCCCAGCATTTT.

In nucleotides, the CDR3 is TGTGCCATCAGCAATACAGGATACTATGGCTACACCTTC. Translation gives CAISNTGYYGYTF. The chain recombines TRBV10-3 with TRBJ1-2; a weak D match, TRBD1 (5 bases). Germline V CDR1 and CDR2: ENHRY, SYGVKD. V was cut by 6 bases and J by 3 bases, with 11 bases left in between. This CDR3 has 13 amino acids.

There are a few counts of this clone. The junction departs from the called germline gene at one end, perhaps through a read error. This chain connects TRBV7-3 to TRBJ2-4, with a weak D call TRBD2 (6 bases). This CDR3 comprises 15 residues. The germline V gene encodes CDR1 SGHTA and CDR2 FQGTGA. The CDR3 here is CASSLSGGLLVIWVF. CDR3 coding DNA: TGTGCCAGCAGCTTATCCGGGGGACTCCTTGTGATATGGGTCTTC.

For this clone: One end of the junction does not line up with germline, which may come from a read error. The rearrangement joins TRBV5-6 to TRBJ1-4; no definite D call. This CDR3 is built from 11 residues. Germline loops: CDR1 SGHDT, CDR2 YYEEEE. This chain's CDR3 is CASSLAGEVLF. The CDR3 DNA is TGTGCCAGCAGCTTGGCCGGGGAAGTCCTTTTT.

The table lists this clone with a count of one. This chain joins TRBV27 and TRBJ2-5; TRBD1 might be the D (6 bases). Germline V gene data show CDR1 as MNHEY and CDR2 as SMNVEV (reference sequence). The CDR3 extends over 14 amino acids. The V and J ends lost 4 bases and 4 bases respectively, with 13 bases between them. The CDR3 loop is CASSSARGRETQYF. The CDR3 DNA reads as TGTGCCAGCAGTTCGGCCAGGGGCCGAGAGACCCAGTACTTC.

The V and J genes are TRBV5-1 and TRBJ2-5; D is uncertain. This CDR3 has 16 residues. CDR1 is SGHRS, CDR2 YFSETQ, per germline. Trimming shortened V by 7 bases and J by 5 bases, and 24 bases separated the two germline ends. This CDR3 reads CASGPSSSTPTETQYF. CDR3 sequence (DNA): TGCGCCAGCGGTCCGAGTAGTTCTACCCCAACGGAGACCCAGTACTTC.

This clone was seen just once. The chain is built from TRBV24-1 and TRBJ2-7; tentative D call: TRBD1 (5 bases). Germline-derived CDR1 and CDR2 are KGHDR and SFDVKD. V lost 6 bases and J 5 bases, leaving 10 bases between the germline ends. There are 12 residues in the CDR3. The CDR3 nucleotides are TGTGCCACCAGTAGTAGGGGCGACGAGCAGTACTTC. Translating it yields CATSSRGDEQYF.

The chain uses TRBV5-1 and TRBJ1-4, with TRBD1 as a possible D gene (5 bases). CDR1 and CDR2 from the germline V gene are SGHRS and YFSETQ. The CDR3 spans 16 residues. V was cut by 4 bases and J by 0 bases, with 13 bases left in between. In DNA form, the CDR3 reads TGCGCCAGCAGCCTGGGGCAGGGTGCAACTAATGAAAAACTGTTTTTT. Its protein product is CASSLGQGATNEKLFF.

The J gene is TRBJ2-7, the V gene TRBV6-2 or TRBV6-3, with 7 bases fitting TRBD2. With 3 bases clipped from V and 2 bases from J, the junction kept 10 bases outside the gene matches. CDR1 and CDR2 (germline): MNHEY, SVGEGT. This CDR3 is 16 amino acids long. The CDR3 DNA reads TGTGCCAGCAGTTATTGGAGTGTGGGGGGGACCTACGAGCAGTACTTC. The encoded protein is CASSYWSVGGTYEQYF.

The chain is built from TRBV27 and TRBJ2-4; TRBD1 is a possible D gene (6 bases). Germline values: CDR1 MNHEY, CDR2 SMNVEV (reference sequence). Trimming took 6 bases from V and 0 from J, leaving 12 bases between them. The CDR3 covers 15 residues. For the CDR3, the DNA is TGTGCCAGCAGACCTCCAGGGGTAGCCAAAAACATTCAGTACTTC. This translates into CASRPPGVAKNIQYF.

This clone was detected a few times. Because the CDR3's place on the DNA is in doubt, the DNA is left out and the CDR3 is given as listed by TCRdb. CDR3: CASSTSAYEQYF. This rearrangement joins TRBV7-9 to TRBJ2-7; whether TRBD2, the table's D call, matches the DNA was not checked. CDR1 and CDR2 from the germline V gene are SEHNR and FQNEAQ (reference sequence). 12 amino acids form the CDR3, both terminal residues included.

The chain joins TRBV10-3 to TRBJ2-1, with D hard to call. V was pared by 3 bases and J by 10 bases, with 7 bases between. The CDR3 loop spans 11 amino acids. Germline CDR1 is ENHRY and CDR2 is SYGVKD. The CDR3 DNA reads as TGTGCCATCAGTGACCCGCGGGAGCAGTTCTTC. Translation: CAISDPREQFF.

This clone occurred a few times. The chain has TRBV24-1 and TRBJ1-2; 8 bases line up with TRBD1. Germline V lookup: CDR1 KGHDR, CDR2 SFDVKD. Trimming cost V 3 bases and J 0 bases; bases outside gene matches: 11. The CDR3 contains 18 residues. In DNA form, the CDR3 reads TGTGCCACCAGTGATCCTACAGGGGGAGGGCAGGCTAACTATGGCTACACCTTC. The encoded protein is CATSDPTGGGQANYGYTF.

The J gene is TRBJ2-5, the V gene TRBV5-4; D is perhaps TRBD1 (6 bases). The CDR3 sequence is 14 residues long. The germline V and J ends were trimmed by 3 bases and 3 bases, with 12 bases remaining between them. CDR1 is SGHNT and CDR2 is YYREEE in the germline V gene (reference sequence). CDR3 in DNA: TGTGCCAGCAGCTCCCGGGACACTAAAGAGACCCAGTACTTC. Translated: CASSSRDTKETQYF.

This sequence joins TRBV12-3 or TRBV12-4 and TRBJ2-1, with 10 bases lining up with TRBD1. The CDR3 spans 13 residues. J was trimmed by 8 bases and V by 7 bases; bases with no gene match: 5. CDR3 sequence (DNA): TGTGCCAGCATCCCCGGGACAGGGGATGAGCAGTTCTTC. Amino acid sequence: CASIPGTGDEQFF.